The rows below give T cell receptor beta chains drawn from one sample of a study of T-cell memory formation after mild COVID-19. TCRdb reprocessed the 5' RACE reads with MiXCR, giving one entry per CDR3 protein. The sample yields 350,000 or so distinct CDR3 sequences, about an eighth seen once. Sequenced sample: PBMCs or a T cell subset sorted from them (not recorded which). The receptors stem from a man younger than 30 who had mild COVID-19 (a few samples of this study predate the infection). Cell type and time point are not known. Both conserved end residues are part of each CDR3. D genes are given only for firm matches. Only some rows state a clone size, as once, few, many or a class for expanded clones.

>TRBD2|-|14|TRBJ2-1|TRBV15
TGTGCCACCAGCGGAAGTCGGGAGGCCAATGAGCAGTTCTTC
CATSGSREANEQFF
>TRBD2|few|16|TRBJ2-2|TRBV12-3/TRBV12-4
TGTGCCAGCAGCCAACTAGCGGGGGGGTCCGACGGGGAGCTGTTTTTT
CASSQLAGGSDGELFF
>TRBD2|many|13|TRBJ2-1|TRBV6-5
TGTGCCAGTACGTGGAAGGGAGGGAATGAGCAGTTCTTC
CASTWKGGNEQFF
>TRBD1|-|13|TRBJ2-3|TRBV28
TGTGCCAGCAATTCGAGGGGGCCAGATACGCAGTATTTT
CASNSRGPDTQYF
>TRBD1|-|15|TRBJ1-2|TRBV12-3/TRBV12-4
TGTGCCAGCAGACCCGAGGGACAGGGGGTCTATGGCTACACCTTC
CASRPEGQGVYGYTF
>TRBD2|many|15|TRBJ2-5|TRBV5-1
TGCGCCAGCAGCATGGGACTAGTGAGTGGAGAGACCCAGTACTTC
CASSMGLVSGETQYF
>-|few|11|TRBJ2-1|TRBV7-9
TGTGCCAGCAGCCCGCCCCCGGAGCAGTTCTTC
CASSPPPEQFF
>-|few|13|TRBJ1-1|TRBV24-1
TGTGCCACCAGTGGGGGGGTGAGCTTTGAAGCTTTCTTT
CATSGGVSFEAFF
>TRBD1|-|18|TRBJ2-3|TRBV10-3
TGTGCCATCAGTCCCCTCGGCGGGACAGGGCCCAGCACAGATACGCAGTATTTT
CAISPLGGTGPSTDTQYF
>-|-|13|TRBJ1-5|TRBV12-3/TRBV12-4
TGTGCCAGCAGGTATGACGGCAATCAGCCCCAGCATTTT
CASRYDGNQPQHF
>TRBD1|-|17|TRBJ2-2|TRBV20-1
TGCAGTGCTAGTGGTCAGGGGGACCCCCTTAACACCGGGGAGCTGTTTTTT
CSASGQGDPLNTGELFF
>-|-|15|TRBJ2-3|TRBV18
TGTGCCAGCTCAGTTTCGGGCCGAATCACAGATACGCAGTATTTT
CASSVSGRITDTQYF
>-|few|13|TRBJ2-2|TRBV12-3/TRBV12-4
TGTGCCAGCAGGCCCCAGAGTGCCGGGGAGCTGTTTTTT
CASRPQSAGELFF
>TRBD1|-|15|TRBJ1-1|TRBV11-2
TGTGCCAGCAGCTTAGATCGAGGACAGGGTCGAGGAGCTTTCTTT
CASSLDRGQGRGAFF
>-|few|14|TRBJ2-2|TRBV6-6
TGTGCCAGCAGTTACTCGAGAGTGGCCGGGGAGCTGTTTTTT
CASSYSRVAGELFF
>TRBD1|-|14|TRBJ1-1|TRBV7-9
TGTGCCAGCAGCCCCCAGGGGGAAACCCGGCGAGCTTTCTTT
CASSPQGETRRAFF
>TRBD1|few|16|TRBJ2-7|TRBV7-8
TGTGCCAGCAGCCTGTGGACAGGCGAAAGCTCCTACGAGCAGTACTTC
CASSLWTGESSYEQYF
>-|-|12|TRBJ1-1|TRBV7-9
TGTGCCAGCAGGGCGGAAGTCACTGAAGCTTTCTTT
CASRAEVTEAFF
>-|few|14|TRBJ2-3|TRBV7-3
TGTGCCAGCAGCTTCTCTCGAGAGACAGATACGCAGTATTTT
CASSFSRETDTQYF
>-|-|12|TRBJ1-1|TRBV29-1
TGCAGCGTCCCCGAACCGAACACTGAAGCTTTCTTT
CSVPEPNTEAFF
>TRBD2|once|15|TRBJ2-1|TRBV7-3
TGTGCCAGCAGCCCCAGTCGCGGGAGGGGCAATGAGCAGTTCTTC
CASSPSRGRGNEQFF
>-|-|15|TRBJ2-4|TRBV6-5
TGTGCCAGCAGCACTTATGTACTAGCCAAAAACATTCAGTACTTC
CASSTYVLAKNIQYF
>-|-|13|TRBJ2-5|TRBV10-3
TGTGCCATCAGGGGGGACGACCAAGAGACCCAGTACTTC
CAIRGDDQETQYF
>TRBD1|few|15|TRBJ1-1|TRBV20-1
TGCAGTGCTCGTTCCACAGGGACAGTGGACACTGAAGCTTTCTTT
CSARSTGTVDTEAFF
>-|few|11|TRBJ1-1|TRBV10-3
TGTGCCATCAGTGGGGCCACTGAAGCTTTCTTT
CAISGATEAFF
>TRBD1|many|13|TRBJ1-2|TRBV7-9
TGTGCCTCTCTGGACAGGTTCCACCGTGGCTACACCTTC
CASLDRFHRGYTF
>-|many|14|TRBJ1-5|TRBV27
TGTGCCAGCAGGCCCGCGGGGCTCAATCAGCCCCAGCATTTT
CASRPAGLNQPQHF
>TRBD2|few|23|TRBJ2-5|TRBV7-6
TGTGCCAGCAAACAAAAATGGCGTCCGACGACTAGCGGGGGGGCACGTTGCCAAGAGACCCAGTACTTC
CASKQKWRPTTSGGARCQETQYF
>-|-|13|TRBJ2-2|TRBV29-1
TGCAGCGGACGACACGGGTCTTCCGGGGAGCTGTTTTTT
CSGRHGSSGELFF
>-|many|15|TRBJ1-2|TRBV4-1
TGCGCCAGCAGCCAAGTAGAAGGAGGAGACTATGGCTACACCTTC
CASSQVEGGDYGYTF
>-|few|14|TRBJ2-2|TRBV3-1
TGTGCCAGCAGCCAAGGAGGACGGGCCGGGGAGCTGTTTTTT
CASSQGGRAGELFF
>-|many|13|TRBJ2-5|TRBV4-3
TGCGCCAGCAGCCAAGAGGCATTAGGGACCCAGTACTTC
CASSQEALGTQYF
>TRBD1|few|14|TRBJ1-2|TRBV7-2
TGTGCCAGCAGCCCCGGGACAGCAACCTATGGCTACACCTTC
CASSPGTATYGYTF
>TRBD1|few|14|TRBJ1-4|TRBV30
TGTGCCTGGCAGGGGGACAGTCGTAATGAAAAACTGTTTTTT
CAWQGDSRNEKLFF
>-|-|16|TRBJ2-1|TRBV27
TGTGCCAGCAGTCCCCGTTGGCTACCCTCCTACAATGAGCAGTTCTTC
CASSPRWLPSYNEQFF